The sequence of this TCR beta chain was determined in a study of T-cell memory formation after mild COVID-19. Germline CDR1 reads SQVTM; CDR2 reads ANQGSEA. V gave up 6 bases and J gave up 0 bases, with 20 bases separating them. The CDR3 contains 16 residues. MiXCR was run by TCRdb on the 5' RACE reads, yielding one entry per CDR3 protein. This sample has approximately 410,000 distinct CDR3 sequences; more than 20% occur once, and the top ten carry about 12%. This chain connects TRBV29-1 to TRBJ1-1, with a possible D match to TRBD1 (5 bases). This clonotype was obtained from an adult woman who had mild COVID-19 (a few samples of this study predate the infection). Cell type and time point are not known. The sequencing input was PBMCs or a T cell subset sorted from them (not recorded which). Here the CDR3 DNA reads TGCAGCGTAGTGGGGCAAGGGAGGGGAATGAACACTGAAGCTTTCTTT. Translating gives CSVVGQGRGMNTEAFF.